This TCR beta chain was obtained from a study of Graves' ophthalmopathy and Graves' hyperthyroidism. Across the whole study: The collection of peripheral blood took place at initial diagnosis, before any treatment.

TCR beta CDR3 regions were amplified from RNA transcripts. HTBI-primed first-round RT-PCR preceded second-round multiplex PCR. In TCRdb, the multiplex PCR reads were re-called with MiXCR into one record per CDR3 protein. The sample has 40,000 or so distinct CDR3 sequences; 45% to 60% are singletons. The CDR3 covers 14 residues. Germline values: CDR1 DFQATT, CDR2 SNEGSKA (reference sequence). Unmatched junction bases numbered 5, after V lost 6 bases and J lost 1 base. The V gene is TRBV20-1, the J gene TRBJ1-5; TRBD1 matches at 8 bases. Specimen: peripheral blood. This TCR came from an adult man with Graves' ophthalmopathy. The CDR3 protein is CSAGHRGSNQPQHF. In DNA form, the CDR3 reads TGCAGTGCCGGACACAGGGGGAGCAATCAGCCCCAGCATTTT.